The subject of this entry is one T cell receptor beta chain. Its antigen is still unknown. The source of the sample is a study of cytomegalovirus exposure and HLA in healthy donors. Study-level results: TRBV6-2, TRBV6-3 and other indistinguishable V segments were excluded. A few of the chains that were CMV-associated were confirmed in vitro to be specific for CMV antigens. As a later analysis showed, a missense DCLRE1C variant was linked to trimming of TCR beta V- and J-genes. Whilst most TCR sequences proved rare, a subset of public TCRs occurred across many donors.

The germline V gene encodes CDR1 MNHNY and CDR2 SVGAGI (reference sequence). This CDR3 spans 16 amino acids. The germline V and J ends were trimmed by 5 bases and 2 bases, with 19 bases remaining between them. Researchers ran the PCR with 60 Vbeta and 13 Jbeta primers. The data were produced by immunoSEQ multiplex PCR, yet TCRdb's version contains in-frame clones alone and is incomplete. Altogether approximately 220,000 clones are present, roughly 79% being singletons, with the ten largest covering 1.5% to 2%. The TCR was taken from a male donor in good health and CMV-seronegative. Sequencing was performed on PBMCs. The rearrangement joins TRBV6-6 to TRBJ2-7; a possible D gene is TRBD2 (6 bases). The CDR3 DNA follows: TGTGCCAGCAGTACCTCCGGGAGAGGTTCGACCTACGAGCAGTACTTC. Its protein is CASSTSGRGSTYEQYF.